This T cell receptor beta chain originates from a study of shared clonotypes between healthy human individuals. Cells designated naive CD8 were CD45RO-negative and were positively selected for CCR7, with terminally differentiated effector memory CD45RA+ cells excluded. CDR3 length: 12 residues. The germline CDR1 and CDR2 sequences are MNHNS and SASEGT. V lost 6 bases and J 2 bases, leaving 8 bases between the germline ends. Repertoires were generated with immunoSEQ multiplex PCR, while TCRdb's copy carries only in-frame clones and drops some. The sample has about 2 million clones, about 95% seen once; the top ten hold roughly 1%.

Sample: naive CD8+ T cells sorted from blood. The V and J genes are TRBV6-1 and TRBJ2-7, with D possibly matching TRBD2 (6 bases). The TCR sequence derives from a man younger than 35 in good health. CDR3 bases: TGTGCCAGCAGGGGGGAGGCCTACGAGCAGTACTTC. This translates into CASRGEAYEQYF.